This T cell receptor beta chain emerged from a study of PD-L1 blockade in urothelial cancer. Background on the study: Dosed intravenously at 1,200 mg every 3 weeks, atezolizumab was initiated by patients around 2014. After treatment start, blood was analyzed at 3 weeks (second dose) and at 6 weeks.

Only in-frame clones appear in the TCRdb table, and some are missing; sequencing was by immunoSEQ multiplex PCR. The table includes roughly 45,000 clones, 65% to 85% detected once. Noted time point: peripheral blood 6 weeks after treatment start. Urothelial carcinoma in patients was locally advanced or metastatic. Samples were collected from each patient before treatment and during treatment. Each patient gave between 1 and 8 of them in total. V was cut by 8 bases and J by 6 bases, with 23 bases left in between. The CDR3 has 16 residues. Germline V gene lookup returns CDR1 LNHNV and CDR2 YYDKDF (reference sequence).

The source of this sequence is a man in his sixties or seventies with urothelial cancer. This specimen was PBMCs, taken around atezolizumab (anti-PD-L1) treatment. The J gene is TRBJ1-5, the V gene TRBV15, with D uncertain. CDR3 amino acids: CATHPGSYLAGQPQHF. CDR3 nucleotides: TGTGCCACCCACCCGGGATCTTACCTGGCGGGTCAGCCCCAGCATTTT.